This TCR beta chain stems from a study of cytomegalovirus exposure and HLA in healthy donors. About this clone itself: Its target is unknown. Other DNA sequences in the same sample also yield this CDR3.

Primers included in the PCR were 60 Vbeta and 13 Jbeta primers. Clones were sequenced by immunoSEQ multiplex PCR, and TCRdb holds only the in-frame ones, with some missing. The sample records 150,000 to 200,000 clones, about four fifths being singletons. Study-level findings and limits: TCR beta sequences reportedly predicted most subjects' HLA-A and HLA-B alleles accurately. Follow-up analysis later connected one missense variant in DCLRE1C with trimming of TCR beta V- and J-genes. CMV serostatus was the only recorded immune exposure for donors.

The V segment lost 0 bases and the J segment 5 bases; nucleotides outside the gene matches: 1. CDR1 and CDR2 (germline): SGHNT, YYREEE (reference sequence). This CDR3 is 13 amino acids long. Sample: PBMCs. V is TRBV5-4 and J is TRBJ2-5; TRBD2 agrees at 7 bases. The receptor was derived from a woman aged 45-65 years in good health and CMV-seronegative. In DNA form, the CDR3 reads TGTGCCAGCAGCTTGGCCGGGGGGGAGACCCAGTACTTC. Protein: CASSLAGGETQYF.